A single sample gave rise to the 31 T cell receptor beta chains below, sequenced in a study of identical twins. TCRdb reprocessed the 5' RACE reads via MiXCR and lists one record per CDR3 protein. The sample contains hundreds of thousands of distinct CDR3 sequences, roughly an eighth of which appear only once. The same data also contributed to another study, on yellow fever vaccine responses in identical twins.

Sequencing was carried out using PBMCs. The receptors here all came from a woman aged 18-29 years in good health.

Concerning this clonotype itself: Germline and junction disagree at one end, which may indicate a read error. V and J are TRBV20-1 and TRBJ2-1, with 11 positions matching TRBD2. CDR3 length: 16 residues. CDR1 is DFQATT and CDR2 is SNEGSKA in the germline V gene (reference sequence). The CDR3 coding sequence is TGCTGTGCTAGACAGACTAGCGGGAAATCCTACAATGAGCAGTTCTTC. Protein: CCARQTSGKSYNEQFF.

The chain uses TRBV9 and TRBJ2-1; tentatively, D is TRBD2 (6 bases). The V end was cut by 3 bases, the J end by 6 bases, with 16 bases between. The CDR3 covers 15 residues. Germline CDR1 and CDR2: SGDLS and YYNGEE. This chain's CDR3 is CASSGTGGGGNEQFF. The CDR3 DNA reads as TGTGCCAGCAGCGGCACTGGGGGAGGTGGCAATGAGCAGTTCTTC.

The V and J genes are TRBV12-3 or TRBV12-4 and TRBJ2-7, with 11 bases that match TRBD2. The junction had 7 bases not matched to a gene; V was cut back by 1 base and J by 2 bases. The CDR3 runs 17 residues. For the CDR3, the DNA is TGTGCCAGCAGTTTAGGCCTCTTAGCGGGAGGGACCTACGAGCAGTACTTC. Amino acids: CASSLGLLAGGTYEQYF.

This clonotype has a count of ten or more. The chain joins TRBV5-5 to TRBJ2-1, with TRBD2 as a possible D gene (5 bases). The ends were cut back, 0 bases at V and 12 bases at J, with 13 bases in the middle. CDR3 length: 13 residues. Per germline, CDR1 SGHKS and CDR2 YYEKEE (reference sequence). CDR3 nucleotide sequence: TGTGCCAGCAGCTTGGCGGCGAGGGAAAGGCAGTTCTTC. It yields the protein CASSLAARERQFF. Supplemented by reference TRBV5-5 and TRBJ2-1, the full variable domain reads DAGVTQSPTHLIKTRGQQVTLRCSPISGHKSVSWYQQVLGQGPQFIFQYYEKEERGRGNFPDRFSARQFPNYSSELNVNALLLGDSALYLCASSLAARERQFFGPGTRLTVL.

This clonotype occurred many times. The rearrangement uses TRBV5-1 and TRBJ1-1, with 7 bases identical to TRBD1. In germline, CDR1 is SGHRS, CDR2 YFSETQ. The V segment lost 0 bases and the J segment 3 bases; nucleotides outside the gene matches: 8. The CDR3 is 16 residues long. The CDR3 loop is CASSLGGGQRHTEAFF. The CDR3 region has the DNA TGCGCCAGCAGCTTGGGAGGGGGCCAGCGGCACACTGAAGCTTTCTTT.

This clonotype has more than one count but fewer than ten. The CDR3, as DNA: TGTGCCAGCAGCTTAATCGGCCCAGGCGGTGCGAACACCGGGGAGCTGTTTTTT. This gives the protein CASSLIGPGGANTGELFF. The chain couples TRBV7-3 to TRBJ2-2, with D uncertain. Germline CDR1 is SGHTA and CDR2 is FQGTGA. V was trimmed by 1 base and J by 0 bases, leaving 15 bases between them. The CDR3 has 18 residues.

The table lists this clonotype with many counts. The chain uses TRBV10-3 and TRBJ2-7, with D possibly called TRBD1 or TRBD2 (5 bases each). The germline V gene encodes CDR1 ENHRY and CDR2 SYGVKD. The V gene lost 3 bases and the J gene lost 3 bases, with 9 bases spanning the gap. The CDR3 is made up of 13 amino acids. In DNA, the CDR3 is TGTGCCATCAGTGACGGGGCTAACTACGAGCAGTACGTC. The encoded protein is CAISDGANYEQYV.

This clonotype was seen a handful of times. V usage is TRBV4-1 and J usage is TRBJ2-1, with TRBD2 as a possible D gene (5 bases). This CDR3 has 14 residues. V lost 1 base and J lost 9, with 13 bases in between. Looked up from germline, CDR1 is MGHRA and CDR2 is YSYEKL. The CDR3 sequence: CASSQAGSGGEQFF. The CDR3 nucleotides read TGCGCCAGCAGCCAAGCGGGGAGCGGCGGTGAGCAGTTCTTC.

V gene TRBV12-3 or TRBV12-4 combines with J gene TRBJ2-2; possible D gene TRBD2, 5 bases. V was shortened by 5 bases and J by 2 bases, with 15 bases between the two germline ends. CDR3 size: 16 residues. The CDR3 coding sequence is TGTGCCAGCAGTCCCCAAAGCGGAATAAACACCGGGGAGCTGTTTTTT. Protein product: CASSPQSGINTGELFF.

The V call is TRBV12-3 or TRBV12-4, the J call TRBJ2-3; perhaps TRBD2 as D (6 bases). With 6 bases removed from V and 14 bases from J, the gap between germline ends came to 24 bases. The CDR3 is made up of 14 amino acids. The CDR3 DNA reads TGTGCCAGCAGCAACCGAGGGTCCGGCGGGGTTTTGTATTTT. It encodes CASSNRGSGGVLYF.

This clonotype was recorded a few times. The chain employs TRBV29-1 and TRBJ2-2, with TRBD2 identical over 7 bases. Germline V CDR1 and CDR2: SQVTM, ANQGSEA. This CDR3 spans 13 amino acids. The junction had 6 bases not matched to a gene; V was cut back by 4 bases and J by 7 bases. The CDR3 DNA reads as TGCAGCGTTGCTCGCGGGAGTTACGGGGAGCTGTTTTTT. Its protein is CSVARGSYGELFF.

This clonotype was detected a few times. This sequence joins TRBV20-1 and TRBJ2-7; 9 bases are a match to TRBD2. V shed 5 bases and J 4 bases; nucleotides not matched to a gene: 6. CDR3 size: 13 residues. The germline V gene encodes CDR1 DFQATT and CDR2 SNEGSKA (reference sequence). CDR3 in DNA: TGCAGTGCTCGTAGCGGGGGACAATACGAGCAGTACGTC. It specifies CSARSGGQYEQYV.

This clonotype was counted many times. The rearrangement links TRBV29-1 to TRBJ1-3, with D perhaps matching TRBD1 (5 bases). Trimming shortened V by 6 bases and J by 0 bases, and 9 bases separated the two germline ends. The CDR3 loop spans 13 amino acids. The germline V gene has CDR1 SQVTM and CDR2 ANQGSEA. DNA of the CDR3: TGCAGCGTGAGGGGAACCTCTGGAAACACCATATATTTT. It codes for CSVRGTSGNTIYF.

This clonotype was seen ten or more times. The J gene is TRBJ2-3, the V gene TRBV10-3; D possibly corresponds to TRBD1 (6 bases). Per the germline V gene, CDR1 is ENHRY and CDR2 is SYGVKD. This CDR3 is built from 13 residues. V shed 6 bases and J shed 0 bases, with 7 bases lying between them. In nucleotides, the CDR3 is TGTGCCATCAGCGGACAGAGCACAGATACGCAGTATTTT. It specifies CAISGQSTDTQYF.

The J gene is TRBJ1-5, the V gene TRBV28; D is unclear. V was cut by 7 bases and J by 0 bases, with 7 bases left in between. Germline-derived CDR1 and CDR2 are MDHEN and SYDVKM. The CDR3 spans 13 residues. The CDR3 loop reads CASTRNSNQPQHF. Written as DNA, the CDR3 is TGTGCCAGCACCCGAAATAGCAATCAGCCCCAGCATTTT.

There are a few counts of this clonotype. The rearrangement joins TRBV20-1 to TRBJ1-1; D not certain. The CDR3 spans 14 residues. Germline CDR1 reads DFQATT; CDR2 reads SNEGSKA (reference sequence). Trimming cost V 2 bases and J 1 base, with 11 bases left between them. For the CDR3, the DNA is TGCAGTGCTAGATGGGGTTCTTCGAACACTGAAGCTTTCTTT. This encodes CSARWGSSNTEAFF.

CDR3 amino acids: CASSFHGTGYNEQFF. For the CDR3, the DNA is TGTGCCAGCAGTTTCCACGGGACGGGGTACAATGAGCAGTTCTTC. The chain is built from TRBV27 and TRBJ2-1; tentatively, D is TRBD1 or TRBD2 (5 bases each). Germline lookup yields CDR1 MNHEY and CDR2 SMNVEV (reference sequence). V was shortened by 3 bases and J by 4 bases, with 13 bases between the two germline ends. The CDR3 is 15 residues long.

The chain employs TRBV11-2 and TRBJ2-5, with 8 nucleotides matching TRBD1. CDR3 length equals 17 residues. From germline, CDR1 is SGHAT and CDR2 FQNNGV. V lost 5 bases to trimming and J lost 1 base; unmatched junction nucleotides: 12. CDR3 bases: TGTGCCAGCAGCCGACGAGCGAAAACAGGGGGCCAAGAGACCCAGTACTTC. It specifies CASSRRAKTGGQETQYF.

This clonotype was observed a few times. The chain links TRBV7-6 to TRBJ2-1, with a tentative D call TRBD1 (5 bases). This CDR3 region has 14 residues. Trimming removed 8 bases at V and 5 bases at J, with 16 bases between. Germline V gene sequence: CDR1 SGHVS, CDR2 FNYEAQ. CDR3: CASQSQLGDNEQFF. In DNA form, the CDR3 reads TGTGCCAGCCAATCCCAGCTAGGGGACAATGAGCAGTTCTTC.

This clonotype occurred a few times. This chain connects TRBV27 to TRBJ2-3; D is unresolved. The CDR3 runs to 15 residues. Per germline, CDR1 MNHEY and CDR2 SMNVEV (reference sequence). V was cut by 5 bases and J by 2 bases, with 14 bases left in between. The CDR3 DNA sequence: TGTGCCAGCAGTCCTAGGTCGCGCGACACAGATACGCAGTATTTT. Its protein is CASSPRSRDTDTQYF.

This clonotype turned up a few times. V is TRBV6-5 and J is TRBJ2-2; 12 positions agree with TRBD2. CDR1 and CDR2 (germline): MNHEY, SVGAGI. With V trimmed by 3 bases and J by 6 bases, 2 bases remained unmatched. The CDR3 contains 15 residues. The CDR3 here is CASSYGLAGSGELFF. The CDR3 DNA reads TGTGCCAGCAGTTATGGACTAGCGGGATCCGGGGAGCTGTTTTTT.

This clonotype was counted between two and nine times. Written as DNA, the CDR3 is TGTGCCAGCAGTTCCTTCGGCGGGACTGAAGCTTTCTTT. Amino acid sequence: CASSSFGGTEAFF. The gene calls are TRBV6-5 and TRBJ1-1; D is ambiguous. The CDR3 is made up of 13 amino acids. Trimming cost V 4 bases and J 5 bases, with 11 bases left between them. Germline lookup yields CDR1 MNHEY and CDR2 SVGAGI.

This clonotype was counted ten times or more. The chain joins TRBV7-8 to TRBJ2-7; D might be TRBD2 (6 bases). V was shortened by 4 bases and J by 4 bases, with 14 bases between the two germline ends. Per germline, CDR1 SGHVS and CDR2 FQNEAQ. The CDR3 is made up of 14 amino acids. In nucleotides, the CDR3 is TGTGCCAGCAGCTCAACCACCGGGGGATACGAGCAGTACGTC. Translating it yields CASSSTTGGYEQYV.

At least ten counts were recorded for this clonotype. The gene calls are TRBV5-1 and TRBJ2-2; a weak D match, TRBD2 (7 bases). The CDR3 runs 15 residues. The V gene lost 3 bases and the J gene lost 2 bases, with 11 bases spanning the gap. CDR1 is SGHRS and CDR2 is YFSETQ in the germline V gene. DNA for the CDR3: TGCGCCAGCAGCTGGGAGGGGGAAAACACCGGGGAGCTGTTTTTT. This gives the protein CASSWEGENTGELFF.

This clonotype was recorded a few times. V usage is TRBV13 and J usage is TRBJ2-7, with 8 bases aligning to TRBD2. The CDR3 is 13 amino acids. Germline loops: CDR1 PRHDT, CDR2 FYEKMQ (reference sequence). The V segment lost 10 bases and the J segment 2 bases; nucleotides outside the gene matches: 7. The chain's CDR3 is CATGAGGTYEQYF. In nucleotides, the CDR3 is TGTGCCACGGGGGCGGGAGGAACCTACGAGCAGTACTTC.

The rearrangement links TRBV29-1 to TRBJ2-7; 11 bases map to TRBD1. Germline-derived CDR1 and CDR2 are SQVTM and ANQGSEA. The J segment lost 6 bases and the V segment lost 5 bases, leaving 9 bases of the junction unmatched. The CDR3 is made up of 14 amino acids. The CDR3 here is CSVIKPGQGGEQYF. The CDR3 nucleotides read TGCAGCGTTATCAAACCGGGACAGGGGGGCGAGCAGTACTTC.

This clonotype was recorded once. The chain carries TRBV6-5 and TRBJ2-5; D is possibly TRBD1 (5 bases). This CDR3 region has 15 residues. The ends were cut back, 0 bases at V and 1 base at J, with 9 bases in the middle. CDR1 is MNHEY, CDR2 SVGAGI, per germline. CDR3 in amino acids: CASSYSYTGQETQYF. CDR3 bases: TGTGCCAGCAGTTACTCTTACACAGGCCAAGAGACCCAGTACTTC.

This clonotype was detected only a few times. The chain uses TRBV18 and TRBJ2-5; tentatively, D is TRBD1 (6 bases). The CDR3 runs to 13 residues. V lost 3 bases to trimming and J lost 5 bases, with 10 bases between them. The germline V gene has CDR1 KGHSH and CDR2 LQKENI. CDR3 residues: CASSPTGTETQYF. DNA of the CDR3: TGTGCCAGCTCACCTACAGGGACCGAGACCCAGTACTTC.

This clonotype was counted only a few times. This chain uses TRBV6-1 with TRBJ2-7, with 7 bases fitting TRBD2. The CDR3 contains 15 residues. In germline, CDR1 is MNHNS, CDR2 SASEGT. With 1 base clipped from V and 2 bases from J, the junction kept 5 bases outside the gene matches. The CDR3 is CASSEVEGGPYEQYF. The CDR3 DNA reads TGTGCCAGCAGTGAAGTGGAGGGAGGGCCCTACGAGCAGTACTTC.

Many counts were recorded for this clonotype. The chain is built from TRBV5-1 and TRBJ2-3, with 12 positions matching TRBD2. J was trimmed by 2 bases and V by 4 bases; bases with no gene match: 5. Germline V gene lookup returns CDR1 SGHRS and CDR2 YFSETQ. The CDR3 runs 16 residues. The CDR3 reads CASSVGLAGTTDTQYF. Here the CDR3 DNA reads TGCGCCAGCAGCGTAGGACTAGCGGGGACCACAGATACGCAGTATTTT. Using reference TRBV5-1 and TRBJ2-3 for the parts outside the CDR3, the full variable domain is KAGVTQTPRYLIKTRGQQVTLSCSPISGHRSVSWYQQTPGQGLQFLFEYFSETQRNKGNFPGRFSGRQFSNSRSEMNVSTLELGDSALYLCASSVGLAGTTDTQYFGPGTRLTVL.

The sample holds a few counts of this clonotype. The gene calls are TRBV7-9 and TRBJ2-1; perhaps TRBD1 as D (6 bases). The ends were cut back, 5 bases at V and 15 bases at J, with 14 bases in the middle. The CDR3 covers 11 residues. The germline V gene has CDR1 SEHNR and CDR2 FQNEAQ (reference sequence). This chain's CDR3 is CASSRQEVMFF. The CDR3 nucleotides are TGTGCCAGCAGCCGACAGGAGGTGATGTTCTTC.